Here is one T cell receptor (beta chain) with its context. Which antigen it targets is not known. No much larger clonotype is one base removed from it; base qualities were not supplied. The data are from a study of identical twins (dated by TCRdb to 2016 to 2017). Broadly, across the study: To test whether fetal clonotypes persist, the study used deep sequencing on TCR alpha and beta repertoires from monozygotic twins, unrelated adults of various ages, and cord blood. To rule out contamination, the twin experiments were replicated at different times with different library preparation protocols. Results the study describes overall, beyond this receptor: Recombination models systematically underestimated out-of-frame TCR alpha sharing in monozygotic twins but agreed with sharing between unrelated individuals. Because the same donors could not be followed over many years, the conclusions relied on cross-sectional statistical analysis. In beta out-of-frame sequences, excess twin sharing was weaker, because having fewer shared sequences lowered the signal-to-noise ratio. Zero-insertion analyses could be partly confounded by invariant T cells such as MAIT and iNKT, although diverse VJ usage argued against such confounding for most clonotypes. Out-of-frame TCR alpha sequences shared between twins showed an excess of low generation-probability sequences compared with coincidental sharing between unrelated individuals. Abundant cord blood beta clonotypes carried fewer insertions; young adult naive repertoires showed a weaker similar trend, while memory repertoires showed none.

Library creation used 5' RACE. For sequencing, an Illumina HiSeq 2000 was employed. Template switching introduced a universal primer binding site; the final cDNA contained a unique molecular identifier, enabling accurate counting of TCR cDNA molecules. Specific primers in the conserved constant-segment region were used to synthesize first-strand cDNA for TCR alpha and beta chains. To control for contamination, each cDNA library was double barcoded with a SMART-Mk sample barcode plus Illumina barcodes. TruSeq adapter sequences, together with Illumina sample barcodes, were added in two successive PCR steps. TCR alpha and beta cDNA libraries were sequenced on the Illumina HiSeq platform with custom primers. Under the source paper's analysis protocol: Unique molecular identifiers were extracted from raw reads with MiGEC, and CDR3 positions were determined with MiXCR. Recombination models were inferred per individual with the repgenHMM and IGoR tools using an EM algorithm. Shared clonotypes were analyzed with the tcR package in R, and sharing was normalized by the product of cloneset sizes. To study raw recombination without the effects of thymic and clonal selection, out-of-frame nonproductive sequences were analyzed. Clones were called with MiXCR by TCRdb after fastp trimmed the public reads at Q25, and only in-frame beta chains were retained. Duplicate CDR3 protein sequences are folded into a single record with the most common DNA and genes. Clone size and V and J calls follow TCRdb, not the original study. The sample has hundreds of thousands of distinct CDR3 sequences on record, over 12% of them singletons. Approximately 8.2% of the sample goes to the ten largest clones.

Every donor in the study was a healthy Caucasian. Using Miltenyi CD45RO+ enrichment and human naive T-cell isolation kits, memory (CD45RO+) and naive T cells were isolated from PBMC. The germline V gene (reference sequence) sets CDR1 to GTSNPN and CDR2 to SVGIG. V is cut by 4 bases and J by 1 base, and the space between the germline ends is 4 bases. The CDR3 runs 11 residues from the cysteine to the phenylalanine. The kept DNA is CDR3 alone, 33 bases in frame from the first base. The TCR comes from a woman between 18 and 29 years old in good health. The sequencing sample was made of memory (CD45RO+) T cells sorted from blood. Read against the paper, the sample's cell subset or site label means: CD45RO+ enriched T cells. The rearranged segments are TRBV30 and TRBJ2-5, with the D gene call left open. The base sequence is TGTGCCTGGACCCCCCAAGAGACCCAGTACTTC. It translates to CAWTPQETQYF.